Sequencing of this TCR beta chain was carried out in a study of T cell changes during pregnancy in multiple sclerosis. Using immunoSEQ multiplex PCR, the repertoire was profiled, and TCRdb retains in-frame clones only, with some absent. The sample lists about 70,000 clones, more than 85% occurring once. CDR1 is SEHNR and CDR2 is FQNEAQ in the germline V gene (reference sequence). Trimming took off 1 base at V and 1 base at J, with 10 bases between the two ends. CDR3 size: 15 residues. The source of this sequence is a female donor with multiple sclerosis, enrolled in a pregnancy study. Specimen: peripheral blood, collected in the first trimester of pregnancy. The V and J genes are TRBV7-9 and TRBJ2-5; weak D call: TRBD2 (6 bases). In DNA form, the CDR3 reads TGTGCCAGCAGCTTAGGGCGGGGTCGCCAAGAGACCCAGTACTTC. Its translation is CASSLGRGRQETQYF.